This T cell receptor beta chain was captured in a study of T cell repertoires in cytomegalovirus infection. Overall study context: Both CMV infection and a matching HLA type were indicated by public TCR beta signatures.

TCRdb passed the reads through MiXCR, listing each CDR3 protein once. The sample holds roughly 230,000 distinct CDR3 sequences; more than 15% are singletons and the top ten take about 45%. The CDR3 has 19 residues. V lost 2 bases to trimming and J lost 0 bases, with 22 bases between them. CDR1 and CDR2 (germline): SGHVS, FQNEAQ. There are many counts of this clonotype. Its antigen is not known. Overall study results and limits: The cumulative frequency of public TCR beta families identified carriers of CMV plus the relevant HLA.

This TCR was recovered from a human donor in good health (CMV status not recorded). Some clones in this sample may be carry-over from other donors' samples. The chain links TRBV7-8 to TRBJ1-1; maybe TRBD1 (5 bases). Specimen: CD8+ T cells from PBMCs. CDR3 nucleotides: TGTGCCAGCAGCTTATGGGCGTTCGGGTCGCCAGGGATGAACACTGAAGCTTTCTTT. Amino acid sequence: CASSLWAFGSPGMNTEAFF.